The 32 T cell receptor beta chains below all came from one sample that was sequenced in a study of Ad26.COV2.S vaccination and SARS-CoV-2 variants. Clones were read by immunoSEQ multiplex PCR, and TCRdb kept only the in-frame ones, dropping some. The sample has roughly 700,000 clones, 70% to 90% seen once. The treatment denotes: some 20 received Ad26.COV2.S at low or high dose, single or two shots; about 5 received placebo; per-sample allocation not given. Vaccine and placebo recipients were sampled on day 63 after the first injection. The sample consisted of peripheral blood, taken in a trial of Ad26.COV2.S vaccine versus placebo. The receptors here all came from a person aged 18-60 years who received the Ad26.COV2.S COVID-19 vaccine or a placebo.

This chain uses TRBV3-1 (or the pseudogene TRBV3-2) with TRBJ2-1; D is ambiguous. The germline V gene encodes CDR1 LGHDT and CDR2 YNNKEL (reference sequence). Deletions cut 0 bases from V and 9 bases from J, with 9 bases between. CDR3 size: 13 residues. CDR3 protein: CASSQDRVGEQFF. CDR3 DNA sequence: TGTGCCAGCAGCCAAGATCGGGTAGGTGAGCAGTTCTTC.

The chain couples TRBV24-1 to TRBJ2-3, with D possibly being TRBD1 (5 bases). The CDR3 contains 16 residues. Trimming pared 0 bases from V and 6 bases from J, leaving 15 bases between. The germline V gene encodes CDR1 KGHDR and CDR2 SFDVKD. The CDR3 spells CATSDLGFAGIDTQYF. The CDR3 DNA reads TGTGCCACCAGTGATTTGGGGTTCGCAGGGATCGATACGCAGTATTTT.

The genes are TRBV9 and TRBJ2-1; TRBD2 matches at 7 bases. V was pared by 2 bases and J by 5 bases, with 7 bases of the junction left unmatched. Per germline, CDR1 SGDLS and CDR2 YYNGEE. The CDR3 runs 15 residues. CDR3 loop: CASSVRGRTNNEQFF. The CDR3 nucleotides read TGTGCCAGCAGCGTCCGCGGGAGAACGAACAATGAGCAGTTCTTC.

V and J are TRBV3-1 (or the pseudogene TRBV3-2) and TRBJ2-2; D ambiguous. The CDR3 is 14 amino acids. Trimming removed 3 bases from V and 7 bases from J, with 12 bases in between. Germline assignment: CDR1 LGHDT and CDR2 YNNKEL (reference sequence). CDR3 in amino acids: CASSQVGPFGELFF. CDR3 DNA sequence: TGTGCCAGCAGCCAGGTCGGCCCGTTCGGGGAGCTGTTTTTT.

The rearrangement links TRBV7-9 to TRBJ2-5; perhaps TRBD2 as D (7 bases). Trimming took off 5 bases at V and 4 bases at J, with 20 bases between the two ends. The CDR3 loop spans 16 amino acids. CDR1 is SEHNR, CDR2 FQNEAQ, per germline (reference sequence). The CDR3 nucleotides are TGTGCCAGCAGCCTAAAGGGGGGGATCACGGGAGAGACCCAGTACTTC. Residues: CASSLKGGITGETQYF.

V is TRBV3-1 (or the pseudogene TRBV3-2) and J is TRBJ1-2, with 8 bases matching TRBD1. CDR1 is LGHDT and CDR2 is YNNKEL in the germline V gene (reference sequence). Germline trimming cut 4 bases from V and 3 bases from J; bases unmatched to any gene: 13. The CDR3 has 17 residues. The CDR3 DNA follows: TGTGCCAGCAGCCCTTGGGGACAGGTGGAAGGTTACTATGGCTACACCTTC. Translation gives CASSPWGQVEGYYGYTF.

V and J are TRBV5-6 and TRBJ1-2, with D unresolved. V lost 0 bases and J lost 8, with 14 bases in between. Germline V CDR1 and CDR2: SGHDT, YYEEEE. The CDR3 has 14 amino acids. CDR3 residues: CASSLAAISFGYTF. The CDR3 DNA is TGTGCCAGCAGCTTGGCGGCAATTTCTTTCGGCTACACCTTC.

The rearrangement joins TRBV30 to TRBJ1-1, with D tentatively TRBD1 (6 bases). Trimming left V 4 bases short and J 7 bases short, with 16 bases between. Germline V gene data show CDR1 as GTSNPN and CDR2 as SVGIG (reference sequence). The CDR3 runs to 13 residues. The CDR3: CAWTRQGRVEAFF. The CDR3 bases are TGTGCCTGGACAAGGCAGGGGAGGGTTGAAGCTTTCTTT.

The chain couples TRBV12-5 to TRBJ1-3, with D possibly matching TRBD1 (6 bases). The CDR3 has 14 amino acids. V lost 7 bases to trimming and J lost 4 bases, with 14 bases between them. Germline-derived CDR1 and CDR2 are LGHNT and FRNRAP. CDR3: CASAIGGSGNTIYF. CDR3 nucleotide sequence: TGTGCTAGTGCTATAGGGGGATCAGGAAACACCATATATTTT.

The chain has TRBV18 and TRBJ1-4; D is uncertain. Trimming shortened V by 4 bases and J by 0 bases, and 12 bases separated the two germline ends. Germline V gene data show CDR1 as KGHSH and CDR2 as LQKENI. The CDR3 loop spans 16 amino acids. The CDR3 DNA reads TGTGCCAGCTCACTCGAGGACGTCGCAACTAATGAAAAACTGTTTTTT. This codes for CASSLEDVATNEKLFF.

The V and J genes are TRBV5-1 and TRBJ2-1; weak D call: TRBD2 (5 bases). Germline loops: CDR1 SGHRS, CDR2 YFSETQ. Deletions cut 4 bases from V and 4 bases from J, with 9 bases between. CDR3 length: 13 residues. Written as DNA, the CDR3 is TGCGCCAGCAGCGCCGGGGAATACAATGAGCAGTTCTTC. Amino acids: CASSAGEYNEQFF.

The rearrangement uses TRBV5-4 and TRBJ1-6; 8 positions match TRBD1. Germline CDR1 and CDR2: SGHNT and YYREEE (reference sequence). CDR3 length: 18 amino acids. V shed 3 bases, J shed 2 bases, and the junction held 10 bases outside the gene matches. The CDR3: CASSSRGTGIAYNSPLHF. The CDR3 nucleotides are TGTGCCAGCAGCTCAAGGGGGACAGGCATCGCCTATAATTCACCCCTCCACTTT.

The rearrangement links TRBV9 to TRBJ1-5; D ambiguous. CDR1 is SGDLS and CDR2 is YYNGEE in the germline V gene. Trimming shortened V by 4 bases and J by 6 bases, and 17 bases separated the two germline ends. This CDR3 spans 15 amino acids. The CDR3 here is CASSPHGIPGQPQHF. The DNA for the CDR3 is TGTGCCAGCAGCCCCCACGGGATCCCCGGTCAGCCCCAGCATTTT.

The chain is built from TRBV28 and TRBJ2-3; D is ambiguous. With 2 bases removed from V and 6 bases from J, the gap between germline ends came to 0 bases. From germline, CDR1 is MDHEN and CDR2 SYDVKM. The CDR3 extends over 10 amino acids. CDR3 nucleotide sequence: TGTGCCAGCAGTTTAGATACGCAGTATTTT. It codes for CASSLDTQYF.

The chain is built from TRBV13 and TRBJ2-3; 8 bases map to TRBD2. This CDR3 region has 15 residues. The V and J ends lost 1 base and 2 bases, in that order; junction bases with no gene match: 2. In germline, CDR1 is PRHDT, CDR2 FYEKMQ (reference sequence). The CDR3 sequence is CASSLAGGNTDTQYF. CDR3 DNA: TGTGCCAGCAGCTTAGCGGGAGGGAACACAGATACGCAGTATTTT.

The chain carries TRBV21-1 and TRBJ2-4; the table's D call, TRBD1, was not checked against the DNA. TRBV21-1 is a pseudogene. This CDR3 has 17 amino acids. The CDR3 DNA sequence: TGTGCCAGCAGCGCCCGGTACAGGGAGACTGCCAAAAACATTCAGTACTTC. This codes for CASSARYRETAKNIQYF.

The rearrangement links TRBV30 to TRBJ1-5; 9 positions agree with TRBD1. Trimming removed 1 base from V and 4 bases from J; junction bases left unmatched: 8. Germline CDR1 reads GTSNPN; CDR2 reads SVGIG (reference sequence). The CDR3 loop spans 16 amino acids. The CDR3 DNA is TGTGCCTGGAGTGCTCTGCCCGGGACAGGGAATCAGCCCCAGCATTTT. Its protein product is CAWSALPGTGNQPQHF.

This clone was counted once. This chain links TRBV5-4 with TRBJ1-4; 7 nucleotides align to TRBD1. CDR3 length equals 17 residues. Germline V lookup: CDR1 SGHNT, CDR2 YYREEE (reference sequence). The J segment lost 4 bases and the V segment lost 4 bases, leaving 13 bases of the junction unmatched. CDR3 coding DNA: TGTGCCAGCAGCATACCACAGGGGACCGGGGATAATGAAAAACTGTTTTTT. Its translation: CASSIPQGTGDNEKLFF.

V usage is TRBV7-2 and J usage is TRBJ1-3; 7 nucleotides agree with TRBD1. The CDR3 is 16 residues long. V trimming: 2 bases; J trimming: 0 bases; junction bases outside the gene matches: 4. Germline CDR1 and CDR2: SGHTA and FQGNSA. The CDR3 nucleotides are TGTGCCAGCAGCTTAATGGGACAGTCCTCTGGAAACACCATATATTTT. It codes for CASSLMGQSSGNTIYF.

V and J are TRBV14 and TRBJ1-5; possible D gene TRBD1, 5 bases. The CDR3 covers 17 residues. Deletions cut 0 bases from V and 4 bases from J, with 16 bases between. Germline V lookup: CDR1 SGHDN, CDR2 FVKESK. The CDR3, as DNA: TGTGCCAGCAGCCAAGATTGGGAGACAGTGCGGAATCAGCCCCAGCATTTT. Translation: CASSQDWETVRNQPQHF.

CDR3 coding DNA: TGTGCCAGCAGTCGGGACAGGGGGCCTTCCTACGAGCAGTACTTC. Its translation: CASSRDRGPSYEQYF. This chain links TRBV3-1 (or the pseudogene TRBV3-2) with TRBJ2-7; 12 nucleotides line up with TRBD1. This CDR3 contains 15 residues. The V gene end was trimmed by 6 bases and the J gene end by 1 base; junction bases not matched to a gene: 4. Germline V CDR1 and CDR2: LGHDT, YNNKEL (reference sequence).

This clone appeared once. V usage is TRBV23-1 and J usage is TRBJ2-7, with 8 bases matching TRBD1. TRBV23-1 is an ORF, with its function uncertain. Germline trimming cut 7 bases from V and 6 bases from J; bases unmatched to any gene: 11. The CDR3 runs to 14 residues. The CDR3 loop reads CASTVQGARGEQYF. The CDR3, as DNA: TGCGCCAGCACTGTTCAGGGGGCGCGTGGCGAGCAGTACTTC.

This clone was seen a single time. This sequence joins TRBV29-1 and TRBJ2-2, with TRBD2 identical over 7 bases. The germline V gene encodes CDR1 SQVTM and CDR2 ANQGSEA. The CDR3 extends over 14 amino acids. V shed 4 bases, J shed 7 bases, and the junction held 9 bases outside the gene matches. The CDR3 bases are TGCAGCGTTGCGGGGGGACGGTCGAGCGGGGAGCTGTTTTTT. Protein product: CSVAGGRSSGELFF.

This rearrangement joins TRBV10-3 to TRBJ2-2, with TRBD2 identical over 8 bases. CDR1 ENHRY and CDR2 SYGVKD come from the germline V gene. J lost 2 bases, V lost 5 bases, and 10 bases had no gene match. The CDR3 covers 17 residues. CDR3 DNA: TGTGCCATCAGTCCTTCCTCCGGACTAGCCAACACCGGGGAGCTGTTTTTT. The encoded protein is CAISPSSGLANTGELFF.

The chain carries TRBV5-1 and TRBJ2-5; 7 bases are a match to TRBD1. Germline CDR1 SGHRS, CDR2 YFSETQ. There are 15 residues in the CDR3. V lost 0 bases to trimming and J lost 4 bases; unmatched junction nucleotides: 6. The chain's CDR3 is CASSLGQGLLETQYF. The CDR3 DNA sequence: TGCGCCAGCAGCTTGGGACAGGGATTATTAGAGACCCAGTACTTC. The full variable domain, its missing parts supplied by reference TRBV5-1 and TRBJ2-5, is KAGVTQTPRYLIKTRGQQVTLSCSPISGHRSVSWYQQTPGQGLQFLFEYFSETQRNKGNFPGRFSGRQFSNSRSEMNVSTLELGDSALYLCASSLGQGLLETQYFGPGTRLLVL.

This chain joins TRBV4-2 and TRBJ1-3, with D possibly matching TRBD1 (5 bases). CDR1 is LGHNA, CDR2 YNFKEQ, per germline. Trimming cost V 0 bases and J 0 bases, with 6 bases left between them. The CDR3 contains 15 residues. CDR3 amino acids: CASSQEGASGNTIYF. In nucleotides, the CDR3 is TGTGCCAGCAGCCAAGAAGGGGCCTCTGGAAACACCATATATTTT.

CDR3 protein: CASTGVNTYEQYF. The CDR3 DNA reads TGTGCCAGCACCGGGGTGAACACCTACGAGCAGTACTTC. This chain links TRBV27 with TRBJ2-7; maybe TRBD2 (5 bases). The CDR3 is 13 residues long. The germline CDR1 and CDR2 sequences are MNHEY and SMNVEV (reference sequence). The ends were cut back, 7 bases at V and 2 bases at J, with 12 bases in the middle.

The chain uses TRBV5-1 and TRBJ2-1; possibly TRBD2 for D (7 bases). Trimming cost V 1 base and J 5 bases, with 13 bases left between them. Germline CDR1 is SGHRS and CDR2 is YFSETQ. The CDR3 runs 15 residues. In nucleotides, the CDR3 is TGCGCCAGCAGCTTGTCCGGGGGGCAAAACAATGAGCAGTTCTTC. It specifies CASSLSGGQNNEQFF.

Only one count was recorded for this clone. The chain couples TRBV15 to TRBJ2-5, with no clear D. The CDR3 is made up of 14 amino acids. V was trimmed by 4 bases and J by 2 bases, leaving 11 bases between them. Germline loops: CDR1 LNHNV, CDR2 YYDKDF (reference sequence). Here the CDR3 DNA reads TGTGCCACCAGCATCTTCGACGGTCAAGAGACCCAGTACTTC. This gives the protein CATSIFDGQETQYF.

This clone showed up just a few times. This chain links TRBV29-1 with TRBJ2-7, with D unclear. V lost 6 bases, J lost 2 bases, and 11 bases lay in between. Germline values: CDR1 SQVTM, CDR2 ANQGSEA. This CDR3 is built from 12 residues. The CDR3 region has the DNA TGCAGCGTAGCTCGGGCTCCCTACGAGCAGTACTTC. It is translated as CSVARAPYEQYF.

The genes are TRBV3-1 (or the pseudogene TRBV3-2) and TRBJ1-3; D gene unclear. The CDR3 consists of 14 residues. Looked up from germline, CDR1 is LGHDT and CDR2 is YNNKEL (reference sequence). With 4 bases removed from V and 0 bases from J, the gap between germline ends came to 7 bases. CDR3 nucleotide sequence: TGTGCCAGCAGCCTGCAAGGCTCTGGAAACACCATATATTTT. As protein: CASSLQGSGNTIYF.

V gene TRBV9 combines with J gene TRBJ2-3, with TRBD2 identical over 10 bases. In germline, CDR1 is SGDLS, CDR2 YYNGEE. The CDR3 sequence is 17 residues long. After removal of 0 bases from V and 2 bases from J, the junction contained 6 bases not matched to a gene. The CDR3 coding sequence is TGTGCCAGCAGCGTAGAAAGGACTAGCGGTTACACAGATACGCAGTATTTT. It yields the protein CASSVERTSGYTDTQYF.